The clone carrying this T cell receptor (beta chain) was detected once. The data derive from a study of blood T cell repertoires in COVID-19. Method: immunoSEQ multiplex PCR; TCRdb's copy keeps in-frame clones and lacks some. The sample lists 150,000 to 170,000 clones; over 75% were seen once. With 5 bases clipped from V and 2 bases from J, the junction kept 6 bases outside the gene matches. This CDR3 has 14 residues. Looked up from germline, CDR1 is PRHDT and CDR2 is FYEKMQ (reference sequence). The rearrangement links TRBV13 to TRBJ2-7; 7 nucleotides agree with TRBD1. The clonotype comes from a man between 60 and 75 years old with COVID-19, enrolled during active disease. Material: peripheral blood. CDR3 in amino acids: CASSPQDRPYEQYF. DNA of the CDR3: TGTGCCAGCAGCCCTCAGGACAGGCCCTACGAGCAGTACTTC.